This entry lists 20 T cell receptor beta chains sequenced from one sample in a study of cytomegalovirus exposure and HLA in healthy donors. Here immunoSEQ multiplex PCR was the method, and the copy in TCRdb shows in-frame clones only, minus some. Here the sample spans 150,000 to 200,000 clones, around nine tenths being singletons. The sequenced material came from PBMCs. These receptors were taken from a woman aged 30 to 39 in good health and CMV-seronegative.

This clone was observed a handful of times. The V and J genes are TRBV30 and TRBJ1-1; unclear D gene. V was pared by 4 bases and J by 11 bases, with 11 bases between. This CDR3 has 10 amino acids. The V gene's germline CDR1 is GTSNPN and CDR2 SVGIG (reference sequence). The CDR3 is CAWTSGGAFF. The CDR3, as DNA: TGTGCCTGGACTAGTGGTGGGGCTTTCTTT.

The chain is built from TRBV7-9 and TRBJ2-5, with 8 nucleotides matching TRBD1. The CDR3 contains 16 residues. Trimming at V came to 3 bases and at J to 1 base, leaving 7 bases not matched to a gene. Germline lookup yields CDR1 SEHNR and CDR2 FQNEAQ (reference sequence). The CDR3 region is CASSFGPGTGQETQYF. The CDR3 DNA follows: TGTGCCAGCAGCTTTGGGCCAGGGACAGGCCAAGAGACCCAGTACTTC.

The chain links TRBV4-2 to TRBJ1-2; D might be TRBD1 (5 bases). The CDR3 is made up of 15 amino acids. V lost 3 bases and J lost 1, with 12 bases in between. Germline values: CDR1 LGHNA, CDR2 YNFKEQ. This CDR3 reads CASSQTQQDNYGYTF. DNA of the CDR3: TGTGCCAGCAGCCAGACCCAACAGGATAACTATGGCTACACCTTC.

The chain recombines TRBV5-4 with TRBJ2-7; 7 bases fit TRBD1. Germline V CDR1 and CDR2: SGHNT, YYREEE (reference sequence). The ends lost 4 bases at V and 0 bases at J; junction bases unmatched: 4. This CDR3 is 14 amino acids long. The CDR3 region has the DNA TGTGCCAGCAGCACCTGGACAGGCTCCTACGAGCAGTACTTC. Its protein product is CASSTWTGSYEQYF.

This clone was seen a single time. This chain links TRBV5-1 with TRBJ2-1; 7 bases map to TRBD2. The CDR3 is made up of 15 amino acids. Trimming took 4 bases from V and 5 from J; bases not matched to a gene: 9. Germline CDR1 and CDR2: SGHRS and YFSETQ. The DNA of the CDR3 is TGCGCCAGCAGCCCGTACTCGGCGGGGGACAATGAGCAGTTCTTC. It yields the protein CASSPYSAGDNEQFF. The complete variable domain, with remaining parts taken from reference TRBV5-1 and TRBJ2-1, reads KAGVTQTPRYLIKTRGQQVTLSCSPISGHRSVSWYQQTPGQGLQFLFEYFSETQRNKGNFPGRFSGRQFSNSRSEMNVSTLELGDSALYLCASSPYSAGDNEQFFGPGTRLTVL.

The rearrangement uses TRBV2 and TRBJ1-5, with 7 positions matching TRBD1. This CDR3 is built from 16 residues. The V gene end was trimmed by 8 bases and the J gene end by 3 bases; junction bases not matched to a gene: 13. Germline-derived CDR1 and CDR2 are SNHLY and FYNNEI. CDR3 protein: CASAPEGALDNQPQHF. CDR3 coding DNA: TGTGCCAGCGCCCCCGAGGGGGCTCTTGACAATCAGCCCCAGCATTTT.

This chain links TRBV10-2 with TRBJ2-2; possibly TRBD2 for D (7 bases). Germline V lookup: CDR1 WSHSY, CDR2 SAAADI. Deletions cut 8 bases from V and 3 bases from J, with 19 bases between. The CDR3 spans 16 residues. The CDR3 sequence: CASASTGGRHTGELFF. CDR3 bases: TGCGCCAGCGCCAGTACCGGGGGGCGTCACACCGGGGAGCTGTTTTTT.

This chain joins TRBV7-9 and TRBJ2-7; a possible D gene is TRBD2 (6 bases). Germline V CDR1 and CDR2: SEHNR, FQNEAQ (reference sequence). This CDR3 is built from 17 residues. Trimming took 4 bases from V and 1 from J, leaving 20 bases between them. The CDR3 region is CASSSAGLGRTSYEQYF. The CDR3 DNA sequence: TGTGCCAGCAGCTCTGCGGGATTGGGACGGACATCCTACGAGCAGTACTTC.

The chain is built from TRBV6-1 and TRBJ1-1, with TRBD1 identical over 12 bases. Germline trimming cut 3 bases from V and 6 bases from J; bases unmatched to any gene: 14. Germline CDR1 is MNHNS and CDR2 is SASEGT. The CDR3 loop spans 18 amino acids. The CDR3 region is CASSETPRGTGGPAEAFF. Written as DNA, the CDR3 is TGTGCCAGCAGTGAGACCCCGAGGGGGACAGGGGGCCCGGCTGAAGCTTTCTTT.

This chain links TRBV5-8 with TRBJ2-5, with 8 bases matching TRBD1. From germline, CDR1 is SGHTS and CDR2 YDEGEE. CDR3 length: 16 amino acids. Germline trimming cut 4 bases from V and 2 bases from J; bases unmatched to any gene: 10. For the CDR3, the DNA is TGTGCCAGCAGCCCACTCACCGGACAGGGACAAGAGACCCAGTACTTC. Encoded protein: CASSPLTGQGQETQYF. Filled out from reference TRBV5-8 and TRBJ2-5, the complete variable domain reads EAGVTQSPTHLIKTRGQQATLRCSPISGHTSVYWYQQALGLGLQFLLWYDEGEERNRGNFPPRFSGRQFPNYSSELNVNALELEDSALYLCASSPLTGQGQETQYFGPGTRLLVL.

The V and J genes are TRBV7-2 and TRBJ1-4; D call uncertain. This CDR3 is 13 amino acids long. V lost 10 bases and J lost 7, with 16 bases in between. CDR1 and CDR2 from the germline V gene are SGHTA and FQGNSA. The CDR3 loop is CATGAGSFEKLFF. DNA for the CDR3: TGTGCCACGGGTGCGGGGTCATTTGAAAAACTGTTTTTT.

CDR3: CASSDGLARETQYF. The CDR3 DNA follows: TGCGCCAGCAGTGATGGACTAGCAAGAGAGACCCAGTACTTC. J is TRBJ2-5 and V is TRBV10-1; TRBD2 matches at 8 bases. From germline, CDR1 is WNHNN and CDR2 SYGVQD (reference sequence). The CDR3 sequence is 14 residues long. The trim removed 3 bases at V and 4 bases at J, leaving 4 bases unmatched.

The rearrangement uses TRBV5-1 and TRBJ1-1; 12 bases match TRBD1. This CDR3 has 14 residues. Germline assignment: CDR1 SGHRS and CDR2 YFSETQ. J lost 8 bases, V lost 5 bases, and 7 bases had no gene match. CDR3 coding DNA: TGCGCCAGCAGGAAAACCGGGACAGGGGGCGAAGCTTTCTTT. This encodes CASRKTGTGGEAFF.

The chain combines TRBV11-2 with TRBJ2-3; the match to TRBD2 covers 12 bases. Germline lookup yields CDR1 SGHAT and CDR2 FQNNGV. Trimming cost V 1 base and J 7 bases; bases outside gene matches: 6. The CDR3 totals 16 residues. CDR3 amino acids: CASSLGASGGANTQYF. The CDR3 DNA follows: TGTGCCAGCAGCTTAGGGGCTAGCGGGGGGGCGAATACGCAGTATTTT.

The CDR3 DNA reads as TGTGCCAGCAGCTTGGGACTAGCTTACAATGAGCAGTTCTTC. It yields the protein CASSLGLAYNEQFF. The chain is built from TRBV13 and TRBJ2-1, with TRBD2 matching over 9 bases. The junction had 1 base not matched to a gene; V was cut back by 3 bases and J by 4 bases. This CDR3 region has 14 residues. From germline, CDR1 is PRHDT and CDR2 FYEKMQ (reference sequence).

The rearrangement uses TRBV4-1 and TRBJ2-2; D not certain. V lost 3 bases to trimming and J lost 4 bases, with 12 bases between them. The CDR3 extends over 15 amino acids. CDR1 and CDR2 from the germline V gene are MGHRA and YSYEKL. The chain's CDR3 is CASSHRGDSTGELFF. The DNA for the CDR3 is TGCGCCAGCAGCCATAGAGGCGATTCCACCGGGGAGCTGTTTTTT.

The chain links TRBV2 to TRBJ2-7; D possibly corresponds to TRBD1 (6 bases). This CDR3 is built from 14 residues. The V end lost 3 bases, the J end lost 5 bases, and 14 bases lay between the germline ends. The germline CDR1 and CDR2 sequences are SNHLY and FYNNEI. As DNA, the CDR3 is TGTGCCAGCAGTGATCCAGGGGATAGAAACGAGCAGTACTTC. This gives the protein CASSDPGDRNEQYF.

V gene TRBV2 combines with J gene TRBJ2-2, with TRBD1 matching over 11 bases. Per germline, CDR1 SNHLY and CDR2 FYNNEI. The trim removed 6 bases at V and 7 bases at J, leaving 10 bases unmatched. The CDR3 spans 16 residues. The CDR3: CASSQSVGTGGGELFF. CDR3 sequence (DNA): TGTGCCAGCAGCCAATCGGTCGGGACAGGGGGCGGGGAGCTGTTTTTT.

The chain recombines TRBV25-1 with TRBJ2-3; D is uncertain. V was shortened by 6 bases and J by 0 bases, with 16 bases between the two germline ends. CDR1 is MGHDK, CDR2 SYGVNS, per germline. The CDR3 has 16 amino acids. CDR3 nucleotides: TGTGCCAGCAGCCCTCCCCCGCGGATTAGCACAGATACGCAGTATTTT. Protein product: CASSPPPRISTDTQYF.

The chain recombines TRBV29-1 with TRBJ1-1, with 7 nucleotides matching TRBD1. With V trimmed by 6 bases and J by 3 bases, 13 bases remained unmatched. Germline loops: CDR1 SQVTM, CDR2 ANQGSEA. The CDR3 is 15 residues long. The CDR3 nucleotides are TGCAGCGTCGCCGGGACAGATAAGGGCTACACTGAAGCTTTCTTT. It yields the protein CSVAGTDKGYTEAFF.